A selection of T cell receptor beta chains follows, all from one sample in a study of blood T cell repertoires in COVID-19. The protocol was immunoSEQ multiplex PCR, while the TCRdb copy is restricted to in-frame clones and leaves out a portion. Here the sample spans 490,000 or so clones, around nine tenths being singletons. Sequencing was done on a sample of PBMCs or T cells enriched from blood (not recorded which). The receptors stem from a woman aged 55-69 years who had recovered from COVID-19. The CDR3 runs from the conserved cysteine through the conserved F or W. The D gene is left open where the match is weak. Not every row has a clone size; where given, it reads once, few, many or a size class.

J gene: TRBJ1-2
D gene: .
V gene: TRBV29-1
clone size: .
CDR3 DNA: TGCAGCGTTGCAGGGGATCTTCCCTATGGCTACACCTTC
CDR3 protein: CSVAGDLPYGYTF

J gene: TRBJ2-1
D gene: .
V gene: TRBV5-1
clone size: .
CDR3 DNA: TGCGCCAGCAGCTTCGCCGGGACTCCATCCTACAATGAGCAGTTCTTC
CDR3 protein: CASSFAGTPSYNEQFF

J gene: TRBJ2-6
D gene: .
V gene: TRBV7-2
clone size: few
CDR3 DNA: TGTGCCAGCAGCTTACTGCGTTTTCCTGGGGCCAACGTCCTGACTTTC
CDR3 protein: CASSLLRFPGANVLTF

J gene: TRBJ2-7
D gene: TRBD2
V gene: TRBV6-1
clone size: .
CDR3 DNA: TGTGCCAGCAGTGAGGGGCTAGCGGGGCCCTACGAGCAGTACTTC
CDR3 protein: CASSEGLAGPYEQYF

J gene: TRBJ2-3
D gene: TRBD2
V gene: TRBV6-5
clone size: .
CDR3 DNA: TGTGCCAGCAGTTACCGGGCGGGGGGCACAGATACGCAGTATTTT
CDR3 protein: CASSYRAGGTDTQYF

J gene: TRBJ1-2
D gene: TRBD1
V gene: TRBV28
clone size: .
CDR3 DNA: TGTGCCAGCAGTTTATTTGTCTTACCGGGACAGGGGAACTATGGCTACACCTTC
CDR3 protein: CASSLFVLPGQGNYGYTF

J gene: TRBJ2-1
D gene: TRBD2
V gene: TRBV4-1
clone size: .
CDR3 DNA: TGCGCCAGCAGCCAAGATCTGAGCGGGGTTTACAATGAGCAGTTCTTC
CDR3 protein: CASSQDLSGVYNEQFF

J gene: TRBJ2-3
D gene: TRBD2
V gene: TRBV7-2
clone size: few
CDR3 DNA: TGTGCCAGCAGCTTAGAGCGGGGGAGGGGAGATACGCAGTATTTT
CDR3 protein: CASSLERGRGDTQYF

J gene: TRBJ2-3
D gene: .
V gene: TRBV7-9
clone size: few
CDR3 DNA: TGTGCCAGCAGCTCAGGCACAGATACGCAGTATTTT
CDR3 protein: CASSSGTDTQYF

J gene: TRBJ2-7
D gene: TRBD1
V gene: TRBV3-1/TRBV3-2
clone size: .
CDR3 DNA: TGTGCCAGCAGCCATCTGAGACAGGGGGCTTACGAGCAGTACTTC
CDR3 protein: CASSHLRQGAYEQYF

J gene: TRBJ1-5
D gene: TRBD1
V gene: TRBV7-6
clone size: .
CDR3 DNA: TGTGCCAGCAGCTTATTGGCAGGGGGAAATCAGCCCCAGCATTTT
CDR3 protein: CASSLLAGGNQPQHF

J gene: TRBJ2-3
D gene: .
V gene: TRBV2
clone size: .
CDR3 DNA: TGTGCCAGCAGCCTAGGACTAACCAACACAGATACGCAGTATTTT
CDR3 protein: CASSLGLTNTDTQYF

J gene: TRBJ1-6
D gene: .
V gene: TRBV7-9
clone size: few
CDR3 DNA: TGTGCCAGCAGCCTAGAGGGGTCCTGGCAGCGGGCCCTCCACTTT
CDR3 protein: CASSLEGSWQRALHF

J gene: TRBJ1-1
D gene: TRBD1
V gene: TRBV6-5
clone size: .
CDR3 DNA: TGTGCCAGCAAGGGGACAGGGTCCACTGAAGCTTTCTTT
CDR3 protein: CASKGTGSTEAFF

J gene: TRBJ1-5
D gene: .
V gene: TRBV21-1
clone size: .
CDR3 DNA: TGTGCCAGCAGCAAAGGTGAGACAGGCAATTTTTATAGCAATCAGCCCCAGCATTTT
CDR3 protein: CASSKGETGNFYSNQPQHF

J gene: TRBJ2-3
D gene: .
V gene: TRBV9
clone size: .
CDR3 DNA: TGTGCCAGCAGCGTAGCTCCTAGCAAAGGAGATACGCAGTATTTT
CDR3 protein: CASSVAPSKGDTQYF

J gene: TRBJ2-7
D gene: TRBD2
V gene: TRBV10-3
clone size: .
CDR3 DNA: TGTGCCATCAGTGAGTCTCCCAGCGGGGACCTCTCCTACGAGCAGTACTTC
CDR3 protein: CAISESPSGDLSYEQYF

J gene: TRBJ2-3
D gene: .
V gene: TRBV7-2
clone size: .
CDR3 DNA: TGTGCCAGCAGCTTGGTTGGGGGCGAAACGCAGTATTTT
CDR3 protein: CASSLVGGETQYF

J gene: TRBJ2-7
D gene: .
V gene: TRBV12-5
clone size: few
CDR3 DNA: TGTGCTAGTGGTTGGGACACCCCCTACGAGCAGTACTTC
CDR3 protein: CASGWDTPYEQYF

J gene: TRBJ2-3
D gene: TRBD2
V gene: TRBV11-2
clone size: .
CDR3 DNA: TGTGCCAGCAGCCCTAGGGGCGGGGGGCCCCCCACAGATACGCAGTATTTT
CDR3 protein: CASSPRGGGPPTDTQYF

J gene: TRBJ1-5
D gene: .
V gene: TRBV19
clone size: few
CDR3 DNA: TGTGCCAGTAGTGGTGGGCAGAACAATCAGCCCCAGCATTTT
CDR3 protein: CASSGGQNNQPQHF

J gene: TRBJ1-2
D gene: .
V gene: TRBV3-1/TRBV3-2
clone size: few
CDR3 DNA: TGTGCCAGCAGCCAAGAAGGGAGCGGGGCTGGCTACACCTTC
CDR3 protein: CASSQEGSGAGYTF

J gene: TRBJ1-1
D gene: .
V gene: TRBV19
clone size: .
CDR3 DNA: TGTGCCAGTAGTATAGATGGAGGGGCGGGCACTGAAGCTTTCTTT
CDR3 protein: CASSIDGGAGTEAFF

J gene: TRBJ2-7
D gene: TRBD1
V gene: TRBV6-5
clone size: .
CDR3 DNA: TGTGCCAGCAGTTCCGGGGGACAGGGGGCCTACGAGCAGTACTTC
CDR3 protein: CASSSGGQGAYEQYF

J gene: TRBJ2-3
D gene: .
V gene: TRBV25-1
clone size: .
CDR3 DNA: TGTGCCAGCAGTGAATTCCAGTATACGCAGTATTTT
CDR3 protein: CASSEFQYTQYF

J gene: TRBJ1-2
D gene: .
V gene: TRBV5-1
clone size: few
CDR3 DNA: TGCGCCAGCAGCCCTCGAGGGGGGGGTGGCTACACCTTC
CDR3 protein: CASSPRGGGGYTF

J gene: TRBJ2-2
D gene: TRBD1
V gene: TRBV5-1
clone size: .
CDR3 DNA: TGCGCCAGCAGCCGGGACAGAAGCACCGGGGAGCTGTTTTTT
CDR3 protein: CASSRDRSTGELFF

J gene: TRBJ1-2
D gene: .
V gene: TRBV19
clone size: .
CDR3 DNA: TGTGCCAGTAGTATCGGGTTCGGTGGCTACACCTTC
CDR3 protein: CASSIGFGGYTF

J gene: TRBJ2-3
D gene: TRBD1
V gene: TRBV5-1
clone size: .
CDR3 DNA: TGCGCCAGCGTAGAGGGACAGGGAAACACAGATACGCAGTATTTT
CDR3 protein: CASVEGQGNTDTQYF

J gene: TRBJ1-5
D gene: .
V gene: TRBV21-1
clone size: .
CDR3 DNA: TGTGCCAGCAGCCCCACCGAAGGGGGCCAGAATCAGCCCCAGCATTTT
CDR3 protein: CASSPTEGGQNQPQHF

J gene: TRBJ1-4
D gene: .
V gene: TRBV2
clone size: .
CDR3 DNA: TGTGCCAGCAGTGAGGAGACAGACGAAAAACTGTTTTTT
CDR3 protein: CASSEETDEKLFF

J gene: TRBJ1-3
D gene: .
V gene: TRBV4-1
clone size: .
CDR3 DNA: TGCGCCAGCAGCCAAGGGAGGGGAGGGAGAAATGGAAACACCATATATTTT
CDR3 protein: CASSQGRGGRNGNTIYF

J gene: TRBJ1-2
D gene: TRBD1
V gene: TRBV19
clone size: .
CDR3 DNA: TGTGCCAGTAGTATAGGGTCAGGGGGCTCGCTGGCGTATGGCTACACCTTC
CDR3 protein: CASSIGSGGSLAYGYTF

J gene: TRBJ2-3
D gene: .
V gene: TRBV1
clone size: .
CDR3 DNA: TGCACCAGCAGTCGGGGGGACTCTACAGATACGCAGTATTTT
CDR3 protein: CTSSRGDSTDTQYF

J gene: TRBJ2-1
D gene: .
V gene: TRBV11-3
clone size: .
CDR3 DNA: TGTGCCAGCAGCTCCCTATCCCCCTATGAATACAATGAGCAGTTCTTC
CDR3 protein: CASSSLSPYEYNEQFF

J gene: TRBJ2-2
D gene: .
V gene: TRBV3-1/TRBV3-2
clone size: .
CDR3 DNA: TGTGCCAGCAGCCAACGCACAGCAGGGAACACCGGGGAGCTGTTTTTT
CDR3 protein: CASSQRTAGNTGELFF

J gene: TRBJ2-3
D gene: TRBD1
V gene: TRBV6-5
clone size: .
CDR3 DNA: TGTGCCAGCACTAGACAGGGCTTCACAGATACGCAGTATTTT
CDR3 protein: CASTRQGFTDTQYF

J gene: TRBJ1-1
D gene: .
V gene: TRBV5-4
clone size: few
CDR3 DNA: TGTGCCAGCAGCTTGGGAGGCGGGGAAACTGAAGCTTTCTTT
CDR3 protein: CASSLGGGETEAFF

J gene: TRBJ1-2
D gene: .
V gene: TRBV29-1
clone size: .
CDR3 DNA: TGCAGCGTTGAACCAGAACCTAACTATGGCTACACCTTC
CDR3 protein: CSVEPEPNYGYTF

J gene: TRBJ2-1
D gene: TRBD2
V gene: TRBV9
clone size: .
CDR3 DNA: TGTGCCAGCAGCCCCCTGGGACTAGCGGCACCCAATGAGCAGTTCTTC
CDR3 protein: CASSPLGLAAPNEQFF

J gene: TRBJ2-6
D gene: .
V gene: TRBV4-1
clone size: .
CDR3 DNA: TGCGCCAGCAGCCACCAATGGGGAGAAGGGGCCAACGTCCTGACTTTC
CDR3 protein: CASSHQWGEGANVLTF

J gene: TRBJ2-7
D gene: TRBD1
V gene: TRBV10-3
clone size: .
CDR3 DNA: TGTGCCATCAGTCCAAACTCGACAGGGGGCGTTTTTCTTTTTTACGAGCAGTACTTC
CDR3 protein: CAISPNSTGGVFLFYEQYF

J gene: TRBJ2-3
D gene: .
V gene: TRBV4-1
clone size: .
CDR3 DNA: TGCGCCAGCAGCCAAGAGGGGCTCACTAGCACAGATACGCAGTATTTT
CDR3 protein: CASSQEGLTSTDTQYF

J gene: TRBJ2-1
D gene: TRBD2
V gene: TRBV4-2
clone size: .
CDR3 DNA: TGTGCCAGCAGCCAATTGCGGGGGGGGTACAATGAGCAGTTCTTC
CDR3 protein: CASSQLRGGYNEQFF

J gene: TRBJ1-1
D gene: .
V gene: TRBV5-1
clone size: .
CDR3 DNA: TGCGCCAGTAACGGGTACCAGAACACTGAAGCTTTCTTT
CDR3 protein: CASNGYQNTEAFF

J gene: TRBJ2-3
D gene: TRBD1
V gene: TRBV3-1/TRBV3-2
clone size: .
CDR3 DNA: TGTGCCAGCAGCCACGGGGACAGATCTAGCACAGATACGCAGTATTTT
CDR3 protein: CASSHGDRSSTDTQYF

J gene: TRBJ2-5
D gene: .
V gene: TRBV5-1
clone size: .
CDR3 DNA: TGCGCCAGCAGCTTGGGTACCCCACTCCAAGAGACCCAGTACTTC
CDR3 protein: CASSLGTPLQETQYF

J gene: TRBJ2-2
D gene: TRBD1
V gene: TRBV5-1
clone size: .
CDR3 DNA: TGCGCCAGCAGCTTGGCGCCCACAGGGGCGAACACCGGGGAGCTGTTTTTT
CDR3 protein: CASSLAPTGANTGELFF

J gene: TRBJ2-7
D gene: .
V gene: TRBV11-2
clone size: .
CDR3 DNA: TGTGCCAGCAGCTTAGGGTCGTCAGGGGCCTACGAGCAGTACTTC
CDR3 protein: CASSLGSSGAYEQYF

J gene: TRBJ2-1
D gene: TRBD1
V gene: TRBV6-5
clone size: once
CDR3 DNA: TGTGCCAGCAGTTACCCGGGACAGGGGGCCTATGAGCAGTTCTTC
CDR3 protein: CASSYPGQGAYEQFF

J gene: TRBJ2-5
D gene: .
V gene: TRBV24-1
clone size: .
CDR3 DNA: TGTGCCACCAGTGATACTCGAGGTTCAGGGGAGACCCAGTACTTC
CDR3 protein: CATSDTRGSGETQYF

J gene: TRBJ2-3
D gene: .
V gene: TRBV19
clone size: .
CDR3 DNA: TGTGCCAGTAGGAGGTATGGCACAGATACGCAGTATTTT
CDR3 protein: CASRRYGTDTQYF

J gene: TRBJ1-1
D gene: .
V gene: TRBV6-5
clone size: .
CDR3 DNA: TGTGCCAGCAATTCAATTCGTGCGGCTGAAGCTTTCTTT
CDR3 protein: CASNSIRAAEAFF

J gene: TRBJ1-3
D gene: TRBD1
V gene: TRBV7-9
clone size: .
CDR3 DNA: TGTGCCAGCAGCTCCCGAGGGGACAGCTCTGGAAACACCATATATTTT
CDR3 protein: CASSSRGDSSGNTIYF

J gene: TRBJ2-2
D gene: .
V gene: TRBV6-5
clone size: .
CDR3 DNA: TGTGCCAGCAGGGGACAATTTACCGGGGAGCTGTTTTTT
CDR3 protein: CASRGQFTGELFF

J gene: TRBJ1-4
D gene: .
V gene: TRBV7-2
clone size: .
CDR3 DNA: TGTGCCAGCAGCTCCTCTTTAGGGGCAACTAATGAAAAACTGTTTTTT
CDR3 protein: CASSSSLGATNEKLFF

J gene: TRBJ2-2
D gene: .
V gene: TRBV10-3
clone size: .
CDR3 DNA: TGTGCCACCTTAGAACAGGGGAACACCGGGGAGCTGTTTTTT
CDR3 protein: CATLEQGNTGELFF

J gene: TRBJ1-1
D gene: .
V gene: TRBV6-5
clone size: .
CDR3 DNA: TGTGCCAGCAGACAGGGGAACACTGAAGCTTTCTTT
CDR3 protein: CASRQGNTEAFF

J gene: TRBJ2-1
D gene: .
V gene: TRBV5-6
clone size: .
CDR3 DNA: TGTGCCACGAACGTATGGGACTATGAGCAGTTCTTC
CDR3 protein: CATNVWDYEQFF

J gene: TRBJ1-2
D gene: .
V gene: TRBV27
clone size: .
CDR3 DNA: TGTGCCAGCAGCGGGGTACGGGGTGGCTACACCTTC
CDR3 protein: CASSGVRGGYTF